This T cell receptor (beta chain) was sequenced during a study of cytomegalovirus exposure and HLA in healthy donors. General study points: CMV serostatus alone was available as immune exposure information.

Regarding this clone: Its antigen remains unknown.

The CDR3 runs to 11 residues. A multiplex PCR was run with 60 Vbeta primers and 13 Jbeta primers. The data were produced by immunoSEQ multiplex PCR, yet TCRdb's version contains in-frame clones alone and is incomplete. The sample lists around 150,000 clones; approximately 80% were seen once. This clonotype originated in a man aged 25-45 years in good health and CMV-seronegative. The chain recombines TRBV7-5 with TRBJ1-4. TRBV7-5 is a documented pseudogene. The sample taken for sequencing was PBMCs. CDR3 DNA sequence: TGTGTCAGAAGCTTAGGAGAGGAAAAGTTTTTT. Its protein product is CVRSLGEEKFF.